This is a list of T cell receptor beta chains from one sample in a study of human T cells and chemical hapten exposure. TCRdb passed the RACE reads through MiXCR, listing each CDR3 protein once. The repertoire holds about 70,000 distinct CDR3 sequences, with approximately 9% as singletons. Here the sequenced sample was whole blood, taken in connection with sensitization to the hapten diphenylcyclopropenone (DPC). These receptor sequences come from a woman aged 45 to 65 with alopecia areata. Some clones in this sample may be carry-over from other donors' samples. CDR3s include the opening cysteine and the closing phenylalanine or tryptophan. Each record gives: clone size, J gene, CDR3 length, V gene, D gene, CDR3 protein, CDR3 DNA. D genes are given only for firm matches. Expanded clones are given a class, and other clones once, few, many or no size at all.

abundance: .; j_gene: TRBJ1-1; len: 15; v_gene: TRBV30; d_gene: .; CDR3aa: CAWSVGARGNTEAFF; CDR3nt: TGTGCCTGGAGTGTAGGGGCCAGGGGGAACACTGAAGCTTTCTTT
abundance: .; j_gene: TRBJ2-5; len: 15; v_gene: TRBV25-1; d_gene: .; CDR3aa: CASIRMGLLQETQYF; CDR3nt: TGTGCCAGCATTAGGATGGGACTTTTACAAGAGACCCAGTACTTC
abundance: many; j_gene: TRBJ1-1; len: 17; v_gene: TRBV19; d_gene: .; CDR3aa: CASSRQRQRDLNTGAFF; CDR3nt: TGTGCCAGTAGTCGACAGCGACAGCGAGATTTGAACACTGGGGCTTTCTTT
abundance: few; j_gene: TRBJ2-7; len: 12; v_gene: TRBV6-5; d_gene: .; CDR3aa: CASRSRGDEQYF; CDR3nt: TGTGCCAGCAGGTCAAGGGGGGACGAGCAGTACTTC
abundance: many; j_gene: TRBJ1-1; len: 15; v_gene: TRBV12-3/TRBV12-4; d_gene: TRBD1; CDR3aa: CASSLRQGGYTEAFF; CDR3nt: TGTGCCAGCAGTCTCAGACAGGGAGGGTACACTGAAGCTTTCTTT
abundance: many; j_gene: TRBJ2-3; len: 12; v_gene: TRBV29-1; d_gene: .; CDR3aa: CSAHGGTDTQYF; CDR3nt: TGCAGCGCCCACGGTGGCACAGATACGCAGTATTTT
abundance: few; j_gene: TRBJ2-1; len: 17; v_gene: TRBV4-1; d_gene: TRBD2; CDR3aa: CASSQPRERGVRNEQFF; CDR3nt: TGCGCCAGCAGCCAACCCCGGGAGCGGGGGGTCCGAAATGAGCAGTTCTTC
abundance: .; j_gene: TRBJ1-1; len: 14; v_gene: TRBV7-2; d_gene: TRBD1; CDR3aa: CASSWGQSNTEAFF; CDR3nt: TGTGCCAGCAGTTGGGGACAGTCTAACACTGAAGCTTTCTTT
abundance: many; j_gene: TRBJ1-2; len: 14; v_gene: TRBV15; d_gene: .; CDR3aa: CATSGNTNGGGYTF; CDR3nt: TGTGCCACCAGCGGAAACACGAATGGGGGCGGCTACACCTTC
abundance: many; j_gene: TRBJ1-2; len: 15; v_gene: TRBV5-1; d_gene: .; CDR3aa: CASSLEGGGPYGYTF; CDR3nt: TGCGCCAGCAGCTTGGAGGGCGGCGGACCCTATGGCTACACCTTC
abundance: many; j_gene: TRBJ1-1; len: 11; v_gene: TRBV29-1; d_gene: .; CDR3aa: CSVDLDGEAFF; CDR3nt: TGCAGCGTTGACTTAGACGGTGAAGCTTTCTTT
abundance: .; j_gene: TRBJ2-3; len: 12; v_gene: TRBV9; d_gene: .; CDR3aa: CASSVGTDTQYF; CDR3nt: TGTGCCAGCAGCGTAGGAACAGATACGCAGTATTTT
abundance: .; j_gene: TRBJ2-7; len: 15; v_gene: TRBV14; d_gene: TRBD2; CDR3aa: CASSHGTSGETVQYF; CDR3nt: TGTGCCAGCAGCCATGGGACTAGCGGGGAGACGGTGCAGTACTTC
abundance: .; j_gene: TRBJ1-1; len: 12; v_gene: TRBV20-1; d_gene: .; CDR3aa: CSAGRPNTEAFF; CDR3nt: TGCAGTGCCGGACGCCCTAACACTGAAGCTTTCTTT
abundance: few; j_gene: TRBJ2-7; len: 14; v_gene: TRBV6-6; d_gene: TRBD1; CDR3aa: CASSARDRVRGQYF; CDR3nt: TGTGCCAGCAGTGCCCGGGACAGGGTACGAGGGCAGTACTTC
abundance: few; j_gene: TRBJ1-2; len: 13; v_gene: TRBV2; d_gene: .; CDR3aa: CASSPGQTYGYTF; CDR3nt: TGTGCCAGCAGTCCCGGACAGACCTATGGCTACACCTTC
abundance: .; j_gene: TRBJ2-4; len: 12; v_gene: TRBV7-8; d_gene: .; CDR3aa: CASSLAVDIQYF; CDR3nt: TGTGCCAGCAGCTTAGCCGTAGACATTCAGTACTTC
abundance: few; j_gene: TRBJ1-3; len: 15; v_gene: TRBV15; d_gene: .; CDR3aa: CATSRGTSTGNTIYF; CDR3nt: TGTGCCACCAGCAGAGGAACGAGTACTGGAAACACCATATATTTT
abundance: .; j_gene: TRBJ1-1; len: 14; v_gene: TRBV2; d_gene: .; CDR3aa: CASTRSPYGTEAFF; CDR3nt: TGTGCCAGCACCCGGAGCCCGTATGGCACTGAAGCTTTCTTT
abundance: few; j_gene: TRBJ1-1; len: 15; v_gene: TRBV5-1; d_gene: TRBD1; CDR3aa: CASSLGQGRYTEAFF; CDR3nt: TGCGCCAGCAGCTTGGGACAGGGTAGATACACTGAAGCTTTCTTT